This is a list of T cell receptor beta chains from one sample in a study of blood T cell repertoires in COVID-19. Sequencing used immunoSEQ multiplex PCR; TCRdb keeps in-frame clones, though not all of them. Of 85,000 to 95,000 clones listed, approximately 91% are singletons. The sample consisted of peripheral blood. The receptors shown here come from a man between 60 and 75 years old with COVID-19, enrolled during active disease. CDR3s include the opening cysteine and the closing phenylalanine or tryptophan. The D gene is left open where the match is weak. The listing skips clone size in some rows; elsewhere it reads once, few, many or a size class.

J	V	size	D	DNA	CDR3
TRBJ2-1	TRBV11-3	once	NA	TGTGCCAGCGGCCGGCCAGGCCATGAGCAGTTCTTC	CASGRPGHEQFF
TRBJ2-1	TRBV7-2	NA	TRBD2	TGTGCCAGCAGCTTAGCGACTAGCGGGAGTGATGAGCAGTTCTTC	CASSLATSGSDEQFF
TRBJ2-7	TRBV4-1	few	TRBD2	TGCGCCAGCAGCCAAAGCGGGAGGGACGGCGAGCAGTACTTC	CASSQSGRDGEQYF
TRBJ2-7	TRBV6-5	NA	TRBD1	TGTGCCAGCAGTTCCCCCCCAGGGACAGGTTACGAGCAGTACTTC	CASSSPPGTGYEQYF
TRBJ2-1	TRBV3-1/TRBV3-2	NA	NA	TGTGCCAGCAGCCAAGAGGGCGTGGCCGGCGAGCAGTTCTTC	CASSQEGVAGEQFF
TRBJ2-7	TRBV19	NA	TRBD1	TGTGCCAGTAGGACGGGACAGGGGGATGGGGAGCAGTACTTC	CASRTGQGDGEQYF
TRBJ2-7	TRBV5-5	NA	TRBD2	TGTGCCAGCGTTTTGACCGGCGGGAGAGATTACGAGCAGTACTTC	CASVLTGGRDYEQYF
TRBJ2-1	TRBV4-3	NA	NA	TGCGCCAGCAGCCAAGAGATCAAAACGAGCTCCTACAATGAGCAGTTCTTC	CASSQEIKTSSYNEQFF
TRBJ2-2	TRBV3-1/TRBV3-2	NA	TRBD1	TGTGCCAGCAGCCAAGGCAGGGGGACGGACACCGGGGAGCTGTTTTTT	CASSQGRGTDTGELFF
TRBJ2-1	TRBV7-3	NA	NA	TGTGCCAGCAGCTTAACGGGGGGTTGGTACAATGAGCAGTTCTTC	CASSLTGGWYNEQFF
TRBJ1-2	TRBV30	once	NA	TGTGCCTGGGCCGGGAAGGACGGTAACTATGGCTACACCTTC	CAWAGKDGNYGYTF
TRBJ1-1	TRBV11-3	NA	NA	TGTGCCAGCAGCTTAGAAGATGAGACTGAAGCTTTCTTT	CASSLEDETEAFF
TRBJ2-3	TRBV5-1	NA	TRBD1	TGCGCCAGCAGCTTGGGGACCGGGACAGGGTGGACAGATACGCAGTATTTT	CASSLGTGTGWTDTQYF
TRBJ2-5	TRBV19	NA	TRBD2	TGTGCCAGTAGTATAGGACTAGCGGGAGTAGGAGAGACCCAGTACTTC	CASSIGLAGVGETQYF
TRBJ2-7	TRBV5-7	NA	TRBD1	TGTGCCAGCAGCCGTCGGGACAGCACCTACGAGCAGTACTTC	CASSRRDSTYEQYF
TRBJ2-1	TRBV6-2/TRBV6-3	NA	NA	TGTGCCAGCAGTTACTCCCAGGGATTTTACAATGAGCAGTTCTTC	CASSYSQGFYNEQFF
TRBJ1-1	TRBV18	NA	NA	TGTGCCAGCTCACCAGAGTCCCCTTATACCGGGAACACTGAAGCTTTCTTT	CASSPESPYTGNTEAFF
TRBJ2-5	TRBV5-1	NA	TRBD1	TGCGCCAGCAGCTTTGGGGACAGCCAAGAGACCCAGTACTTC	CASSFGDSQETQYF
TRBJ1-6	TRBV9	NA	TRBD1	TGTGCCAGCAGCCTAGGGGACAGGAATTCACCCCTCCACTTT	CASSLGDRNSPLHF
TRBJ2-7	TRBV27	NA	TRBD1	TGTGCCAGCAGTTTTTCAGGGGGCGAGCAGTACTTC	CASSFSGGEQYF
TRBJ2-7	TRBV16	NA	NA	TGTGCCAGCAGCCCCCCGAGGGGGTTATCCTACGAGCAGTACTTC	CASSPPRGLSYEQYF
TRBJ2-3	TRBV6-5	NA	TRBD1	TGTGCCAGCACCCCCCAGGGGGAGGATACGCAGTATTTT	CASTPQGEDTQYF
TRBJ2-1	TRBV5-1	NA	NA	TGCGCCAGCGCGACTAGTGGAAGGTACAATGAGCAGTTCTTC	CASATSGRYNEQFF
TRBJ2-5	TRBV9	NA	NA	TGTGCCAGCAGCGTAGAGGGGCGCGAGACCCAGTACTTC	CASSVEGRETQYF
TRBJ1-1	TRBV11-1	NA	NA	TGTGCCAGCAGCTTTGACAGGAACACTGAAGCTTTCTTT	CASSFDRNTEAFF
TRBJ2-3	TRBV24-1	NA	NA	TGTGCCACCAGTGATCCCCGGACAGCAGATACGCAGTATTTT	CATSDPRTADTQYF
TRBJ2-1	TRBV3-1/TRBV3-2	NA	TRBD2	TGTGCCAGCAGCCTGCCCCTAGCGGAGTACAATGAGCAGTTCTTC	CASSLPLAEYNEQFF
TRBJ1-2	TRBV4-1	NA	NA	TGCGCCAGCAGCCAAGAGGGTCGGGGGGCGGATGGCTACACCTTC	CASSQEGRGADGYTF